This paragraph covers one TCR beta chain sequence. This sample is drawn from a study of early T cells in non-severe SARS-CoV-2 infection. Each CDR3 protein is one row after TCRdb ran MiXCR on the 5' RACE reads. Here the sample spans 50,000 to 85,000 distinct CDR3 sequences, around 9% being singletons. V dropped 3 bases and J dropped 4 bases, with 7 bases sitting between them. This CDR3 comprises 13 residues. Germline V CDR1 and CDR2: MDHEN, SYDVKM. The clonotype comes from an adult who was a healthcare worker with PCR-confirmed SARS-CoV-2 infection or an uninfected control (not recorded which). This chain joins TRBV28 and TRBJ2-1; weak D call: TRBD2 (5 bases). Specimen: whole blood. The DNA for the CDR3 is TGTGCCAGCAGTTTGGGAGTATACAATGAGCAGTTCTTC. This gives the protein CASSLGVYNEQFF.